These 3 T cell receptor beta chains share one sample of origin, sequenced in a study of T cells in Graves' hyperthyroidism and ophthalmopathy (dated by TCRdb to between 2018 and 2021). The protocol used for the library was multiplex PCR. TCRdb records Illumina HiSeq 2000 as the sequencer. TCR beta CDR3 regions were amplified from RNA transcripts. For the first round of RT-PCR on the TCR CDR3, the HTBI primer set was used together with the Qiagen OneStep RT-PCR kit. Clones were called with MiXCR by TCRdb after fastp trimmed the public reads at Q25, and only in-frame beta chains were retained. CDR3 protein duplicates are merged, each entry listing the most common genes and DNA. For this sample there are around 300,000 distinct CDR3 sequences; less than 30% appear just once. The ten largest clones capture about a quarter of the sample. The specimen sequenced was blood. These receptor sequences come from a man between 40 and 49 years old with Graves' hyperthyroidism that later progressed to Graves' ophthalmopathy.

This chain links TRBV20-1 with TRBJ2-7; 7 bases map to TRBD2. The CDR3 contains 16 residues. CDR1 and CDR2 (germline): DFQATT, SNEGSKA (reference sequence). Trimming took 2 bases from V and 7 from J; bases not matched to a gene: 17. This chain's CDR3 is CSARSSSGVSPREQYF. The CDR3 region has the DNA TGCAGTGCTAGATCGTCGAGCGGGGTGTCTCCCCGGGAGCAGTACTTC.

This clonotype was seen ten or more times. The CDR3 region has the DNA TGTGCCACCGACCACATTTCGGGCGGGGAGCTGTTTTTT. As protein: CATDHISGGELFF. The J gene is TRBJ2-2, the V gene TRBV24-1; D is ambiguous. Germline V gene sequence: CDR1 KGHDR, CDR2 SFDVKD. The V end lost 9 bases, the J end lost 7 bases, and 14 bases lay between the germline ends. This CDR3 region has 13 residues.

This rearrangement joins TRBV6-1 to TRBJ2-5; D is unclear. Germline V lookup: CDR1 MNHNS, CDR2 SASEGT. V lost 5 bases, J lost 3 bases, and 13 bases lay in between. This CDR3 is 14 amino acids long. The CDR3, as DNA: TGTGCCAGCAGTCGGGTCCTGGGGAAAGAGACCCAGTACTTC. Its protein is CASSRVLGKETQYF.